These 15 T cell receptor beta chains share one sample of origin, sequenced in a study of cytomegalovirus exposure and HLA in healthy donors (dated by TCRdb to about 2017). Libraries came from the immunoSEQ multiplex PCR assay. For the multiplex PCR, a mixture combining 60 forward primers for TCR Vbeta segments and 13 reverse primers for TCR Jbeta segments was used. TCRdb carries this immuneACCESS record with in-frame sequences only. Its versions omit some clonotypes, under half of them owing to an unresolved V gene in the studies checked, with the rest unexplained. This sample gives 100,000 to 150,000 clones in total; roughly 15% of them show up just once. Approximately 2.9% of the sample is held by the ten biggest clonotypes. The sample consisted of PBMCs. Receptor source: a female donor in good health and CMV-seropositive.

This clone was recorded a few times. The chain joins TRBV28 to TRBJ2-1, with TRBD1 matching 11 bases. There are 14 residues in the CDR3. Germline V gene sequence: CDR1 MDHEN, CDR2 SYDVKM. The trim removed 4 bases at V and 7 bases at J, leaving 3 bases unmatched. The CDR3 region has the DNA TGTGCCAGCAGTTGGGGACAGGGGGGGAATGAGCAGTTCTTC. It specifies CASSWGQGGNEQFF.

The rearrangement links TRBV25-1 to TRBJ1-2; a weak D match, TRBD1 (5 bases). CDR3 length: 14 amino acids. Looked up from germline, CDR1 is MGHDK and CDR2 is SYGVNS. V was trimmed by 3 bases and J by 2 bases, leaving 10 bases between them. The CDR3 nucleotides read TGTGCCAGCAGTGAGGACACAAAAAACTATGGCTACACCTTC. This gives the protein CASSEDTKNYGYTF.

The V gene is TRBV28, the J gene TRBJ1-2; the match to TRBD1 covers 7 bases. CDR1 MDHEN and CDR2 SYDVKM come from the germline V gene. The CDR3 consists of 12 residues. In DNA, the CDR3 is TGTGCGACGGGCGACAGGGTCTATGGCTACACCTTC. Amino acid sequence: CATGDRVYGYTF.

The rearrangement joins TRBV30 to TRBJ1-2; TRBD1 is a possible D gene (5 bases). Germline CDR1 reads GTSNPN; CDR2 reads SVGIG (reference sequence). The CDR3 runs to 14 residues. The V gene lost 0 bases and the J gene lost 7 bases, with 15 bases spanning the gap. CDR3: CAWSVWGSPVGYTF. The CDR3 bases are TGTGCCTGGAGTGTTTGGGGCAGTCCCGTTGGCTACACCTTC.

The chain recombines TRBV7-9 with TRBJ1-1, with 7 bases fitting TRBD1. With 7 bases clipped from V and 4 bases from J, the junction kept 12 bases outside the gene matches. The germline gives CDR1 SEHNR, CDR2 FQNEAQ (reference sequence). The CDR3 is 15 residues long. CDR3 sequence reads: CASTNRGPGATEAFF. The CDR3 coding sequence is TGTGCCAGCACCAACAGGGGCCCGGGGGCCACTGAAGCTTTCTTT.

The CDR3 coding sequence is TGTGCCAGCGGGGTAGGGGGGCACAACTCCTACGAGCAGTACTTC. Translated: CASGVGGHNSYEQYF. This chain uses TRBV9 with TRBJ2-7; tentatively, D is TRBD1 or TRBD2 (6 bases each). Germline assignment: CDR1 SGDLS and CDR2 YYNGEE. The CDR3 extends over 15 amino acids. V was pared by 7 bases and J by 0 bases, with 17 bases between.

The rearrangement joins TRBV6-4 to TRBJ1-1, with 7 bases matching TRBD1. CDR3 size: 17 residues. Trimming at V came to 4 bases and at J to 1 base, leaving 12 bases not matched to a gene. The germline V gene encodes CDR1 MRHNA and CDR2 SNTAGT. The CDR3 region has the DNA TGTGCCAGCAGTGCCCCATTGTCCGGGACAGAGAACACTGAAGCTTTCTTT. Encoded protein: CASSAPLSGTENTEAFF.

This clone came up a few times. The V gene is TRBV7-9, the J gene TRBJ2-7, with 14 bases aligning to TRBD2. CDR3 length equals 16 residues. The trim removed 5 bases at V and 2 bases at J, leaving 5 bases unmatched. CDR1 is SEHNR, CDR2 FQNEAQ, per germline (reference sequence). CDR3 DNA: TGTGCCAGCAGCAAGGGACTAGCGGGAGAGGCCTACGAGCAGTACTTC. Translating it yields CASSKGLAGEAYEQYF.

The sample holds a few counts of this clone. The V and J genes are TRBV18 and TRBJ1-2; D not resolved. Germline V gives CDR1 KGHSH, CDR2 LQKENI. The CDR3 sequence is 14 residues long. The V end was cut by 2 bases, the J end by 2 bases, with 9 bases between. The CDR3: CASSPSNKNYGYTF. CDR3 bases: TGTGCCAGCTCACCAAGTAACAAGAACTATGGCTACACCTTC.

This clone was picked up a small number of times. J is TRBJ1-2 and V is TRBV5-1, with unresolved D. V was trimmed by 0 bases and J by 1 base, leaving 7 bases between them. CDR1 and CDR2 from the germline V gene are SGHRS and YFSETQ. This CDR3 region has 14 residues. The CDR3 reads CASSLDPNNYGYTF. CDR3 nucleotide sequence: TGCGCCAGCAGCTTGGATCCTAATAACTATGGCTACACCTTC. Based on the CDR3 plus reference TRBV5-1 and TRBJ1-2, the full variable domain is KAGVTQTPRYLIKTRGQQVTLSCSPISGHRSVSWYQQTPGQGLQFLFEYFSETQRNKGNFPGRFSGRQFSNSRSEMNVSTLELGDSALYLCASSLDPNNYGYTFGSGTRLTVV.

The chain joins TRBV28 to TRBJ2-7; tentatively, D is TRBD2 (6 bases). The CDR3 has 19 residues. Deletions cut 5 bases from V and 1 base from J, with 27 bases between. From germline, CDR1 is MDHEN and CDR2 SYDVKM. The CDR3 sequence: CASSLPGPGASDYSYEQYF. The CDR3 DNA reads as TGTGCCAGCAGTCTCCCAGGGCCCGGTGCTAGCGATTATTCCTACGAGCAGTACTTC.

This clone has only a few counts. The chain joins TRBV4-1 to TRBJ1-1; D not resolved. Germline CDR1 MGHRA, CDR2 YSYEKL. CDR3 size: 14 residues. V lost 0 bases and J lost 3, with 8 bases in between. CDR3 in amino acids: CASSQDYQDTEAFF. DNA for the CDR3: TGCGCCAGCAGCCAAGATTATCAGGACACTGAAGCTTTCTTT.

This sequence joins TRBV7-8 and TRBJ2-7; tentative D call: TRBD1 (5 bases). This CDR3 is built from 15 residues. Germline CDR1 SGHVS, CDR2 FQNEAQ. Trimming stripped 1 base from V and 0 bases from J, with 10 bases between. The CDR3 loop reads CASSLGTILSYEQYF. CDR3 coding DNA: TGTGCCAGCAGCTTAGGGACAATTCTCTCCTACGAGCAGTACTTC. Variable domain in full (rest from reference TRBV7-8 and TRBJ2-7): GAGVSQSPRYKVAKRGQDVALRCDPISGHVSLFWYQQALGQGPEFLTYFQNEAQLDKSGLPSDRFFAERPEGSVSTLKIQRTQQEDSAVYLCASSLGTILSYEQYFGPGTRLTVT.

This clone was counted only a few times. The rearrangement links TRBV29-1 to TRBJ2-5, with D uncertain. V lost 7 bases and J lost 5, with 17 bases in between. Germline CDR1 is SQVTM and CDR2 is ANQGSEA. This CDR3 spans 13 amino acids. DNA for the CDR3: TGCAGCGGCAATGACCGGCTCGGGGAGACCCAGTACTTC. Its translation is CSGNDRLGETQYF. Combining the CDR3 with reference TRBV29-1 and TRBJ2-5 gives the whole variable domain SAVISQKPSRDICQRGTSLTIQCQVDSQVTMMFWYRQQPGQSLTLIATANQGSEATYESGFVIDKFPISRPNLTFSTLTVSNMSPEDSSIYLCSGNDRLGETQYFGPGTRLLVL.

This clone has a handful of counts. This chain links TRBV11-2 with TRBJ1-2, with 8 positions matching TRBD1. The CDR3 extends over 15 amino acids. After removal of 1 base from V and 4 bases from J, the junction contained 5 bases not matched to a gene. The germline V gene encodes CDR1 SGHAT and CDR2 FQNNGV. The CDR3 here is CASSLGPGQGYGYTF. In DNA, the CDR3 is TGTGCCAGCAGCTTAGGACCTGGACAGGGCTATGGCTACACCTTC. The full variable domain, its missing parts supplied by reference TRBV11-2 and TRBJ1-2, is EAGVAQSPRYKIIEKRQSVAFWCNPISGHATLYWYQQILGQGPKLLIQFQNNGVVDDSQLPKDRFSAERLKGVDSTLKIQPAKLEDSAVYLCASSLGPGQGYGYTFGSGTRLTVV.